One TCR beta chain is described in this entry. Antigen unknown. This specimen comes from a study of follicular helper T cells after annual influenza vaccination. Sequenced by immunoSEQ multiplex PCR; TCRdb stores in-frame clones only, minus some. This sample has several thousand clones; around 82% occur once, and the top ten carry about 1%. This CDR3 has 16 residues. In germline, CDR1 is SGDLS, CDR2 YYNGEE. V was pared by 3 bases and J by 3 bases, with 17 bases between. Study-wide results and limits: Successive annual vaccinations recalled a recurrent oligoclonal ICOS+CD38+ cTfh response with influenza-specific clonotypes. Rare clonotypes were missed; only about 8.5-21% of cells gave TCRB.

Stated time point: 2014-2015 season, pre-vaccination. The input for sequencing was CXCR5+ CD38- circulating T follicular helper cells from blood, taken on the day of influenza vaccination. Subset of the sample: circulating Tfh, non-naive CD4+CXCR5+PD-1+ (ICOS+CD38+ or ICOS-CD38-). The TCR originated in an adult who received the influenza vaccine. V is TRBV9 and J is TRBJ2-3, with D perhaps TRBD2 (7 bases). CDR3 protein: CASSDRGATRTDTQYF. CDR3 in DNA: TGTGCCAGCAGCGACCGGGGGGCAACCAGGACAGATACGCAGTATTTT.